Below, 21 T cell receptor beta chains from the same sample are listed, as sequenced in a study of T cells in Graves' hyperthyroidism and ophthalmopathy. TCR beta CDR3 sequences were amplified from RNA transcripts. Primed by the HTBI set, a first-round RT-PCR was run on the TCR CDR3. Each CDR3 protein gets one entry after TCRdb re-called the multiplex PCR reads with MiXCR. The sample has approximately 570,000 distinct CDR3 sequences; just under 20% are singletons. Sequencing was carried out using blood. The receptors originated from a man aged 35 to 55 with Graves' ophthalmopathy.

This chain uses TRBV3-1 with TRBJ1-2; D unclear. Germline V gives CDR1 LGHDT, CDR2 YNNKEL (reference sequence). V was pared by 1 base and J by 7 bases, with 16 bases between. This CDR3 has 15 residues. The CDR3 DNA follows: TGTGCCAGCAGCCAAGGCCGGGCAGCTTCGACTGGCTACACCTTC. Encoded protein: CASSQGRAASTGYTF.

This clonotype is a singleton in its sample. The chain carries TRBV20-1 and TRBJ2-1, with 10 bases aligning to TRBD2. The CDR3 runs to 15 residues. V was pared by 6 bases and J by 7 bases, with 12 bases of the junction left unmatched. The germline V gene has CDR1 DFQATT and CDR2 SNEGSKA (reference sequence). DNA for the CDR3: TGCAGTGCCCATCCACTAGCGGGAAGCCGTAATGAGCAGTTCTTC. Residues: CSAHPLAGSRNEQFF.

The chain recombines TRBV4-1 with TRBJ2-7, with D hard to call. Trimming removed 1 base from V and 6 bases from J, with 7 bases in between. Germline loops: CDR1 MGHRA, CDR2 YSYEKL. The CDR3 contains 12 residues. The CDR3 loop reads CASSQGSGEQYF. The DNA of the CDR3 is TGCGCCAGCAGCCAAGGGTCGGGCGAGCAGTACTTC.

In its sample, this clonotype was seen many times. CDR3 in DNA: TGTGCCAGCAGTCCGGGGGCCAGGGAAAACATTCAGTACTTC. It translates to CASSPGARENIQYF. The chain has TRBV28 and TRBJ2-4; D assignment may be TRBD1 or TRBD2 (6 bases each). CDR3 size: 14 residues. V lost 5 bases to trimming and J lost 5 bases, with 13 bases between them. Germline lookup yields CDR1 MDHEN and CDR2 SYDVKM.

The chain employs TRBV6-1 and TRBJ2-5, with a tentative D call TRBD2 (5 bases). Per germline, CDR1 MNHNS and CDR2 SASEGT. The CDR3 spans 13 residues. V was cut by 7 bases and J by 1 base, with 10 bases left in between. The CDR3 spells CASKVGSQETQYF. The CDR3 DNA is TGTGCCAGCAAAGTGGGGAGCCAAGAGACCCAGTACTTC.

The count of this clonotype is one. The chain couples TRBV7-2 to TRBJ2-7, with a tentative D call TRBD1 (6 bases). V lost 1 base, J lost 4 bases, and 14 bases lay in between. This CDR3 comprises 15 residues. The V gene's germline CDR1 is SGHTA and CDR2 FQGNSA. CDR3 nucleotides: TGTGCCAGCAGCTTAGTTTTAGGGGGTGTGTACGAGCAGTACTTC. This encodes CASSLVLGGVYEQYF.

V is TRBV19 and J is TRBJ2-2, with a possible D match to TRBD1 (5 bases). Germline V lookup: CDR1 LNHDA, CDR2 SQIVND (reference sequence). Trimming removed 6 bases from V and 5 bases from J, with 25 bases in between. The CDR3 is made up of 18 amino acids. The CDR3, as DNA: TGTGCCAGTAGACCTCTGAACCGGGCAGGGCATCGTACCGGGGAGCTGTTTTTT. Its protein product is CASRPLNRAGHRTGELFF.

This clonotype was found a few times. The chain uses TRBV10-2 and TRBJ1-2, with unresolved D. With 3 bases removed from V and 6 bases from J, the gap between germline ends came to 14 bases. The CDR3 is 14 residues long. The germline V gene encodes CDR1 WSHSY and CDR2 SAAADI. CDR3 in amino acids: CASSDPGRRDGYTF. Here the CDR3 DNA reads TGCGCCAGCAGTGACCCGGGCAGGAGGGATGGCTACACCTTC.

The sample holds a few counts of this clonotype. The junction differs from germline at one of its ends, possibly a read error. The chain combines TRBV30 with TRBJ1-5; D is unresolved. Germline-derived CDR1 and CDR2 are GTSNPN and SVGIG (reference sequence). The CDR3 is 15 residues long. The CDR3 loop reads CAWSRRRRGNRPQHF. The CDR3 nucleotides read TGTGCCTGGAGTAGAAGGAGGCGTGGCAATCGGCCCCAGCATTTT.

The chain joins TRBV2 to TRBJ2-1; 8 bases line up with TRBD2. The CDR3 consists of 13 residues. J lost 8 bases, V lost 6 bases, and 6 bases had no gene match. The germline CDR1 and CDR2 sequences are SNHLY and FYNNEI. DNA of the CDR3: TGTGCCAGCAGCGCGGGGGGATCGGATGAGCAGTTCTTC. Protein product: CASSAGGSDEQFF.

This clonotype was found a few times. The chain recombines TRBV20-1 with TRBJ2-3; 11 positions match TRBD2. V lost 5 bases and J lost 7; bases outside the gene matches: 5. This CDR3 region has 13 residues. The germline V gene encodes CDR1 DFQATT and CDR2 SNEGSKA (reference sequence). The DNA of the CDR3 is TGCAGTGCTTTAGCGGGGGGGCCAAATACGCAGTATTTT. Translation: CSALAGGPNTQYF.

This clonotype was counted ten times or more. This chain connects TRBV28 to TRBJ2-5; TRBD2 is a possible D gene (5 bases). CDR1 and CDR2 (germline): MDHEN, SYDVKM. The CDR3 totals 15 residues. V dropped 5 bases and J dropped 4 bases, with 17 bases sitting between them. The CDR3 nucleotides are TGTGCCAGCAGTCCGAACAAGGGTCGGGGAGAGACCCAGTACTTC. It translates to CASSPNKGRGETQYF.

This clonotype was detected ten times or more. V usage is TRBV2 and J usage is TRBJ2-3, with TRBD2 matching over 8 bases. Per the germline V gene, CDR1 is SNHLY and CDR2 is FYNNEI. Trimming took 3 bases from V and 4 from J; bases not matched to a gene: 18. The CDR3 length is 19 residues. Here the CDR3 reads CASSERGKGLAGLPDTQYF. The CDR3 nucleotides read TGTGCCAGCAGTGAGCGGGGGAAGGGGCTAGCGGGTCTACCAGATACGCAGTATTTT.

In its sample, this clonotype was seen a few times. The V gene is TRBV7-8, the J gene TRBJ2-5; tentatively, D is TRBD1 or TRBD2 (5 bases each). The V and J ends lost 5 bases and 0 bases respectively, with 16 bases between them. This CDR3 region has 16 residues. In germline, CDR1 is SGHVS, CDR2 FQNEAQ. The CDR3 DNA follows: TGTGCCAGCAGCCAGGGTTGGGGAGTGTACCAAGAGACCCAGTACTTC. Protein sequence: CASSQGWGVYQETQYF.

This clonotype was found a few times. V gene TRBV11-3 combines with J gene TRBJ1-6; no reliable D call. The ends were cut back, 0 bases at V and 9 bases at J, with 6 bases in the middle. The CDR3 contains 13 residues. Germline V gene data show CDR1 as SGHNT and CDR2 as YENEEA. The CDR3 loop is CASSLDSSSPLHF. The CDR3 nucleotides are TGTGCCAGCAGCTTAGATAGCAGTTCACCCCTCCACTTT.

This clonotype was picked up a small number of times. The J gene is TRBJ2-7, the V gene TRBV30; 7 bases map to TRBD1. Germline-derived CDR1 and CDR2 are GTSNPN and SVGIG (reference sequence). The J segment lost 0 bases and the V segment lost 4 bases, leaving 12 bases of the junction unmatched. The CDR3 consists of 16 residues. CDR3 DNA sequence: TGTGCCTGGACCCCCGGGACAGTATCCAGCTCCTACGAGCAGTACTTC. Translation gives CAWTPGTVSSSYEQYF.

This clonotype was seen ten or more times. CDR3 nucleotides: TGCGCCAGCCGGAACAGAGTGAACACTGAAGCTTTCTTT. It codes for CASRNRVNTEAFF. The J gene is TRBJ1-1, the V gene TRBV5-1; D remains unclear. The CDR3 has 13 amino acids. V dropped 7 bases and J dropped 0 bases, with 10 bases sitting between them. Germline loops: CDR1 SGHRS, CDR2 YFSETQ.

This clonotype appeared many times. For the CDR3, the DNA is TGTGCCTCAACCCCTGGACAGCCGAACACTGAAGCTTTCTTT. Amino acid sequence: CASTPGQPNTEAFF. V usage is TRBV11-2 and J usage is TRBJ1-1, with D maybe TRBD1 (6 bases). The CDR3 sequence is 14 residues long. The V gene's germline CDR1 is SGHAT and CDR2 FQNNGV. V lost 11 bases to trimming and J lost 1 base, with 17 bases between them.

This clonotype was picked up a small number of times. V gene TRBV9 combines with J gene TRBJ1-2; D gene uncertain. Trimming left V 0 bases short and J 8 bases short, with 14 bases between. The V gene's germline CDR1 is SGDLS and CDR2 YYNGEE. The CDR3 has 14 residues. The CDR3 loop is CASSVALWSEGYTF. CDR3 DNA: TGTGCCAGCAGCGTAGCCTTGTGGAGTGAGGGCTACACCTTC.

The sample holds many counts of this clonotype. The chain combines TRBV7-9 with TRBJ2-5, with no clear D. Germline V gene lookup returns CDR1 SEHNR and CDR2 FQNEAQ (reference sequence). Trimming shortened V by 0 bases and J by 2 bases, and 7 bases separated the two germline ends. The CDR3 contains 14 residues. CDR3 region: CASSLATDQETQYF. Here the CDR3 DNA reads TGTGCCAGCAGCTTAGCCACGGATCAAGAGACCCAGTACTTC.

This clonotype has just a few counts. This chain connects TRBV11-2 to TRBJ1-2; 7 bases line up with TRBD1. V lost 4 bases to trimming and J lost 8 bases; unmatched junction nucleotides: 10. This CDR3 contains 14 residues. Germline assignment: CDR1 SGHAT and CDR2 FQNNGV. The CDR3: CASSSLTGPGGYTF. Written as DNA, the CDR3 is TGTGCCAGCAGCTCACTGACAGGGCCGGGAGGCTACACCTTC. The full variable domain, in which reference TRBV11-2 and TRBJ1-2 provide the parts outside the CDR3, is EAGVAQSPRYKIIEKRQSVAFWCNPISGHATLYWYQQILGQGPKLLIQFQNNGVVDDSQLPKDRFSAERLKGVDSTLKIQPAKLEDSAVYLCASSSLTGPGGYTFGSGTRLTVV.